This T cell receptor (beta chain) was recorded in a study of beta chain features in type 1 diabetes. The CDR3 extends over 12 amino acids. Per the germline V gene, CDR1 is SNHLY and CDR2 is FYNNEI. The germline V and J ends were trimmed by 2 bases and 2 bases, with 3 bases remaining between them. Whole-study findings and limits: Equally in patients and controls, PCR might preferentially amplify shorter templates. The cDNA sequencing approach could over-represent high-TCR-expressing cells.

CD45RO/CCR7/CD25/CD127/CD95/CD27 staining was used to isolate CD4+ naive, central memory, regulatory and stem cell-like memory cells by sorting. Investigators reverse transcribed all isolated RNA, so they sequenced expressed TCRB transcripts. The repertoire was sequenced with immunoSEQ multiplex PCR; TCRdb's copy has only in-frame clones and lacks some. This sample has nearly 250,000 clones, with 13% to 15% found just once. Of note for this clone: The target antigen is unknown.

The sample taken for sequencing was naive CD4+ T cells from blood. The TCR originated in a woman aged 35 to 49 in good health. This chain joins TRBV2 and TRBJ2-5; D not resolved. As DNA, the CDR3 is TGTGCCAGCAGTGAATCTCAAGAGACCCAGTACTTC. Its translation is CASSESQETQYF.